This T cell receptor beta chain was sequenced for a study of blood T cell repertoires in COVID-19. This clone was counted between two and nine times. Profiling relied on immunoSEQ multiplex PCR, and the TCRdb table lists in-frame clones only, not all of them. This sample carries some 150,000 clones, over 75% of them seen once, and the ten largest clones take about 5%. The sequenced material came from peripheral blood. The sequence was collected from a woman aged 45 to 65 with acute or convalescent COVID-19.

The CDR3 spells CASAPPGNYGYTF. The CDR3 DNA reads TGTGCCAGCGCCCCTCCCGGGAACTATGGCTACACCTTC. This chain joins TRBV19 and TRBJ1-2, with unresolved D. The CDR3 extends over 13 amino acids. Trimming shortened V by 9 bases and J by 2 bases, and 13 bases separated the two germline ends. CDR1 and CDR2 from the germline V gene are LNHDA and SQIVND (reference sequence).